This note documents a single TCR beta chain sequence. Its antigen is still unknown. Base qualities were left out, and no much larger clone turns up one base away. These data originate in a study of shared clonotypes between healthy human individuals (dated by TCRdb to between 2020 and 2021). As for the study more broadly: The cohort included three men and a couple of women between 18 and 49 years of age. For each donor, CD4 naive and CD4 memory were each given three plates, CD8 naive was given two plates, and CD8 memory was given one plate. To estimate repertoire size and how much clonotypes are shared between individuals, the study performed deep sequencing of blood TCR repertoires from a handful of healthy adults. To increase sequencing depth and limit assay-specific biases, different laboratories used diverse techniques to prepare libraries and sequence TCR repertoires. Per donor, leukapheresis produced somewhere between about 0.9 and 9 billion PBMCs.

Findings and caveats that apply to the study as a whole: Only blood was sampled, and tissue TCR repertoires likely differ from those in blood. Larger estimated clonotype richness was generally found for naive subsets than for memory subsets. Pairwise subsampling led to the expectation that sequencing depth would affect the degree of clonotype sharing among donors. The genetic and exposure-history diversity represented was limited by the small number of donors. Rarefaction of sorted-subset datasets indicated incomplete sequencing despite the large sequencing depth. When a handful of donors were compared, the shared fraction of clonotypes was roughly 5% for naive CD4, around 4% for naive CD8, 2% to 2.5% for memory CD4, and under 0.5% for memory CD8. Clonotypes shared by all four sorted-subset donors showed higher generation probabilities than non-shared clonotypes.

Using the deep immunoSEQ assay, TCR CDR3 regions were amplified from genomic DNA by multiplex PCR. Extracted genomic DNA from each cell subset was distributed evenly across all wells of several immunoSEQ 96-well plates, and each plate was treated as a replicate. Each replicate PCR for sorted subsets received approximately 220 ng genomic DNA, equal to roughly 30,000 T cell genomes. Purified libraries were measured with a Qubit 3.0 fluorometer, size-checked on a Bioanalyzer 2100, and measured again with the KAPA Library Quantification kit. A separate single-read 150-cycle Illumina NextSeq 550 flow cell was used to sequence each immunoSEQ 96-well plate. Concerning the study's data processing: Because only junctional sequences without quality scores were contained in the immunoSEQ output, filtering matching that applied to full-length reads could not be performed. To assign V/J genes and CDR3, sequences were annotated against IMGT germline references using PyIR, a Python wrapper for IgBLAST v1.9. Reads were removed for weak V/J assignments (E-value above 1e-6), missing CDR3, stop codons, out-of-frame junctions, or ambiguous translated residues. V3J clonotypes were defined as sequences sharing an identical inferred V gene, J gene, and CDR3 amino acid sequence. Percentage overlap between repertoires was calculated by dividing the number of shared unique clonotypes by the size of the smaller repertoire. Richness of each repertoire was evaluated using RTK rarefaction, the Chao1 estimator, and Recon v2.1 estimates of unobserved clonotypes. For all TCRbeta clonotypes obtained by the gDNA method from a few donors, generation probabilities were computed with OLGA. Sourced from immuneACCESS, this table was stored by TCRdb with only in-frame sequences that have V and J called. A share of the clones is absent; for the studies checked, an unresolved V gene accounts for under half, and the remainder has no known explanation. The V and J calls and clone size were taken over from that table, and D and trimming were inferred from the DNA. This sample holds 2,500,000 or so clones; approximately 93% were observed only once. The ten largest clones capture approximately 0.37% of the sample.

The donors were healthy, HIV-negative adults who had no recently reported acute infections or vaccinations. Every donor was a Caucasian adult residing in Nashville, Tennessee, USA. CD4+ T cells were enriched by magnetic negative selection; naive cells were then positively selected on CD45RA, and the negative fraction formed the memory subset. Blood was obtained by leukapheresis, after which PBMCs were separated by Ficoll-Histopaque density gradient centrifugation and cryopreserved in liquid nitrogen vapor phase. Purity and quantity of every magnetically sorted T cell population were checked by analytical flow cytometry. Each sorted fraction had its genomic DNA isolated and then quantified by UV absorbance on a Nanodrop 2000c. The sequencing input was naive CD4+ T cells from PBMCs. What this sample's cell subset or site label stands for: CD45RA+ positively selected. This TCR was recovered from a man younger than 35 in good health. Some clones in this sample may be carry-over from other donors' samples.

The DNA sequence is given as TGTGCCAGCAGAACAGGGGGAGCTGGGGCCAACGTCCTGACTTTC. This is translated as CASRTGGAGANVLTF. Recombination linked TRBV25-1 to TRBJ2-6; TRBD1 matches 8 bases in the middle. The CDR3 holds 15 amino acids from the cysteine to the phenylalanine. Of the read, only the CDR3 DNA is kept; its 45 bases are in frame from base 1. V is cut back by 6 bases and J by 2 bases, with 3 bases in the junction unmatched. As encoded in the germline V gene, CDR1 is MGHDK while CDR2 is SYGVNS.